Sequencing of this TCR beta chain was carried out in a study of vaccination effects on CD4 cells after COVID-19. The overall study: Specimens were obtained from a couple of convalescent patients 16 days and one week prior to vaccination. Points from the study as a whole: Vaccine-induced new clones formed most post-vaccine spike-reactive clones in convalescents.

Under the ViraFEST assay, PBMC were stimulated with viral peptide pools so that antigen-specific CD4+ T cells expanded. Sequencing was performed afterwards. Following culture for approximately ten days, CD4+ T cells were isolated. Confirmation by PCR established that the person had SARS-CoV-2 infection between March and December 2020. A few million PBMC were seeded per well and grown in the presence of 10 IU/ml IL-2 and about 10 ug/ml peptides. Trimming at V came to 2 bases and at J to 6 bases, leaving 6 bases not matched to a gene. Germline values: CDR1 SGHNT, CDR2 YENEEA. The CDR3 has 15 residues. Method: immunoSEQ multiplex PCR; TCRdb's copy keeps in-frame clones and lacks some. This table holds about 45,000 clones, roughly 65% found once. Details on this clone: Its antigen is as yet unknown.

The specimen was CD4+ T cells from PBMCs cultured with a peptide pool, collected before COVID-19 vaccination. The rearrangement links TRBV11-3 to TRBJ2-2; 7 bases match TRBD2. This clonotype originated in a human donor who had a prior SARS-CoV-2 infection. This CDR3 is CASSLWGRGSGELFF. The CDR3 DNA reads as TGTGCCAGCAGCTTATGGGGGAGGGGTTCCGGGGAGCTGTTTTTT. Variable domain in full (rest from reference TRBV11-3 and TRBJ2-2): EAGVVQSPRYKIIEKKQPVAFWCNPISGHNTLYWYLQNLGQGPELLIRYENEEAVDDSQLPKDRFSAERLKGVDSTLKIQPAELGDSAVYLCASSLWGRGSGELFFGEGSRLTVL.